This is a list of T cell receptor beta chains from one sample in a study of T cell changes during pregnancy in multiple sclerosis. Here immunoSEQ multiplex PCR was the method, and the copy in TCRdb shows in-frame clones only, minus some. This sample has nearly 110,000 clones, with just under 95% found just once. The material sequenced was peripheral blood, taken in the third trimester of pregnancy. Every receptor here comes from a female donor in good health, enrolled as a control in a pregnancy study. The conserved cysteine and the conserved F or W are not part of the CDR3 here. D genes are given only for firm matches.

TRBV5-6	NA	TRBJ1-4	ASSLTGKHNEKLF
TRBV6-4	NA	TRBJ2-6	ASSKERSGANVLT
TRBV19	NA	TRBJ2-2	ASRYREGTGELF
TRBV27	TRBD2	TRBJ2-1	ASSLTSSGGYNEQF
TRBV7-2	NA	TRBJ2-1	ASSSLTSSYNEQF
TRBV6-5	NA	TRBJ1-2	ASSYSPGVNYGYT
TRBV7-8	NA	TRBJ1-1	ASSFGGLTEAF
TRBV7-9	NA	TRBJ2-1	ASSPARREQF
TRBV4-2	NA	TRBJ1-1	ASSQDSGRRTNTEAF
TRBV5-4	TRBD2	TRBJ2-3	ASSVRTSSTDTQY
TRBV5-6	TRBD1	TRBJ1-2	ASSLATGGADYGYT
TRBV7-2	TRBD1	TRBJ2-2	ASSVTRQGPNTGELF
TRBV11-2	NA	TRBJ2-1	ASSLESLINEQF
TRBV7-2	TRBD1	TRBJ1-2	ASSKPGTGNYGYT
TRBV20-1	NA	TRBJ2-5	SAPLFETQY
TRBV6-5	TRBD1	TRBJ2-7	ASSNLRAGGYEQY
TRBV6-5	NA	TRBJ1-2	ASSSSPGRGGYT
TRBV2	TRBD2	TRBJ2-7	ASSVPSGGAGPYEQY
TRBV5-1	NA	TRBJ1-5	ASSLDVGGNQPQH
TRBV27	NA	TRBJ2-7	ASRILGTNSYEQY
TRBV4-3	NA	TRBJ1-4	ASSQDAGNEKLF
TRBV30	TRBD1	TRBJ1-1	ASSLYRGTEAF
TRBV7-9	TRBD1	TRBJ1-1	ASSSRQGEPEAF
TRBV5-1	TRBD1	TRBJ1-2	ASIKGTGDGYT
TRBV5-4	TRBD2	TRBJ2-1	ASSLEIAGGDEQF
TRBV7-9	TRBD1	TRBJ1-2	ASSLTGLYGYT
TRBV27	NA	TRBJ1-1	ASSLGGGSEAF
TRBV7-9	NA	TRBJ1-4	ASSQGSGLQEKLF
TRBV9	TRBD2	TRBJ2-3	ASSGRTSGASTDTQY
TRBV6-6	NA	TRBJ2-7	ASSSITGSYEQY
TRBV20-1	NA	TRBJ1-2	SARDRGGYT
TRBV9	TRBD2	TRBJ2-5	ASSTLAGARETQY
TRBV7-9	TRBD1	TRBJ1-5	ASSRGQDSNQPQH
TRBV16	NA	TRBJ1-5	ASSQSQAGNQPQH
TRBV5-1	TRBD1	TRBJ1-2	ASSSRLGTGLNYGYT
TRBV19	TRBD1	TRBJ2-7	ASSRGQGFSYEQY
TRBV6-5	NA	TRBJ1-6	ASSGDWVTLH
TRBV6-5	NA	TRBJ1-2	ASSYPENYGYT
TRBV30	NA	TRBJ1-3	AWSVRRASGNTIY
TRBV30	NA	TRBJ1-2	AWSIRGYGYT